A selection of T cell receptor beta chains follows, all from one sample in a study of cytomegalovirus exposure and HLA in healthy donors. The table came from immunoSEQ multiplex PCR; TCRdb's copy has only in-frame clones and leaves some out. The table has 200,000 to 250,000 clones, approximately 87% seen once. What was sequenced was PBMCs. The receptor source for this set is a human donor in good health. Both conserved end residues are part of each CDR3. The D gene is left open where the match is weak. Size is omitted from some rows. Given values are once, few, many or a class for expanded clones.

j_gene: TRBJ2-5
v_gene: TRBV28
abundance: NA
d_gene: NA
CDR3aa: CASSLFYQETQYF
CDR3nt: TGTGCCAGCAGTTTATTCTATCAAGAGACCCAGTACTTC

j_gene: TRBJ2-7
v_gene: TRBV19
abundance: NA
d_gene: TRBD1
CDR3aa: CASSINRGNNYEQYF
CDR3nt: TGTGCCAGTAGTATCAACAGGGGGAATAACTACGAGCAGTACTTC

j_gene: TRBJ2-6
v_gene: TRBV23-1
abundance: once
d_gene: NA
CDR3aa: CASSRRSRVPGANVLTF
CDR3nt: TGCGCCAGCAGTCGCCGAAGCAGGGTCCCTGGGGCCAACGTCCTGACTTTC

j_gene: TRBJ2-3
v_gene: TRBV6-6
abundance: NA
d_gene: TRBD2
CDR3aa: CASSPYSGRDTDTQYF
CDR3nt: TGTGCCAGCAGTCCCTATAGCGGGAGGGACACAGATACGCAGTATTTT

j_gene: TRBJ1-2
v_gene: TRBV2
abundance: NA
d_gene: NA
CDR3aa: CASTHARGTNYGYTF
CDR3nt: TGTGCCAGCACCCATGCCCGGGGGACCAACTATGGCTACACCTTC

j_gene: TRBJ2-3
v_gene: TRBV7-9
abundance: NA
d_gene: TRBD2
CDR3aa: CASSPAGGATDTQYF
CDR3nt: TGTGCCAGCAGCCCGGCGGGGGGAGCCACAGATACGCAGTATTTT

j_gene: TRBJ2-1
v_gene: TRBV5-1
abundance: NA
d_gene: NA
CDR3aa: CASSVAGTSYNEQFF
CDR3nt: TGCGCCAGCAGCGTCGCGGGAACATCCTACAATGAGCAGTTCTTC

j_gene: TRBJ1-4
v_gene: TRBV5-4
abundance: NA
d_gene: TRBD1
CDR3aa: CASSQRQGRGEKLFF
CDR3nt: TGTGCCAGCAGCCAAAGACAGGGACGGGGTGAAAAACTGTTTTTT

j_gene: TRBJ2-7
v_gene: TRBV6-5
abundance: once
d_gene: TRBD1
CDR3aa: CASSRTGGDSYEQYF
CDR3nt: TGTGCCAGCAGCCGAACAGGGGGCGACTCCTACGAGCAGTACTTC

j_gene: TRBJ1-2
v_gene: TRBV18
abundance: NA
d_gene: TRBD1
CDR3aa: CASSTTGQGLSYGYTF
CDR3nt: TGTGCCAGCTCAACTACGGGACAGGGGCTCAGCTATGGCTACACCTTC

j_gene: TRBJ2-5
v_gene: TRBV7-9
abundance: few
d_gene: TRBD2
CDR3aa: CASSRLAGQETQYF
CDR3nt: TGTGCCAGCAGCCGACTAGCGGGTCAAGAGACCCAGTACTTC

j_gene: TRBJ2-7
v_gene: TRBV28
abundance: once
d_gene: TRBD1
CDR3aa: CASSPGTGGFYEQYF
CDR3nt: TGTGCCAGCAGTCCAGGGACAGGGGGGTTTTACGAGCAGTACTTC

j_gene: TRBJ2-7
v_gene: TRBV18
abundance: few
d_gene: TRBD2
CDR3aa: CASSPATGQALAEAYEQYF
CDR3nt: TGTGCCAGCTCACCAGCAACAGGGCAGGCACTAGCGGAAGCCTACGAGCAGTACTTC

j_gene: TRBJ1-4
v_gene: TRBV7-8
abundance: NA
d_gene: NA
CDR3aa: CASSFRPGTNEKLFF
CDR3nt: TGTGCCAGCAGCTTCCGACCGGGAACTAATGAAAAACTGTTTTTT

j_gene: TRBJ2-5
v_gene: TRBV5-1
abundance: NA
d_gene: TRBD1
CDR3aa: CASTAIEGAGKTQYF
CDR3nt: TGCGCCAGCACTGCCATAGAGGGGGCCGGGAAGACCCAGTACTTC

j_gene: TRBJ2-7
v_gene: TRBV7-2
abundance: NA
d_gene: TRBD2
CDR3aa: CASSFSGRASPEQYF
CDR3nt: TGTGCCAGCAGCTTCAGCGGGAGGGCCTCCCCCGAGCAGTACTTC

j_gene: TRBJ2-1
v_gene: TRBV2
abundance: few
d_gene: NA
CDR3aa: CASSDGGDTYNEQFF
CDR3nt: TGTGCCAGCAGTGACGGGGGAGACACCTACAATGAGCAGTTCTTC

j_gene: TRBJ2-5
v_gene: TRBV7-3
abundance: NA
d_gene: NA
CDR3aa: CASSKAPGETQYF
CDR3nt: TGTGCCAGCAGCAAGGCACCGGGAGAGACCCAGTACTTC

j_gene: TRBJ1-5
v_gene: TRBV9
abundance: NA
d_gene: NA
CDR3aa: CASSATGTNNQPQHF
CDR3nt: TGTGCCAGCAGCGCCACAGGGACCAATAATCAGCCCCAGCATTTT

j_gene: TRBJ1-2
v_gene: TRBV5-6
abundance: once
d_gene: NA
CDR3aa: CASSLDRDGYTF
CDR3nt: TGTGCCAGCAGCTTGGACAGGGATGGCTACACCTTC

j_gene: TRBJ2-5
v_gene: TRBV15
abundance: NA
d_gene: TRBD1
CDR3aa: CATSTYRGETQYF
CDR3nt: TGTGCCACCAGCACATACAGGGGAGAGACCCAGTACTTC

j_gene: TRBJ2-7
v_gene: TRBV29-1
abundance: NA
d_gene: TRBD2
CDR3aa: CSVRGRTSGYEQYF
CDR3nt: TGCAGCGTCCGCGGCCGGACTAGCGGGTACGAGCAGTACTTC

j_gene: TRBJ2-7
v_gene: TRBV10-3
abundance: once
d_gene: TRBD2
CDR3aa: CAIRPLAGGPREQYF
CDR3nt: TGTGCCATCAGGCCCCTAGCGGGAGGGCCGAGGGAGCAGTACTTC

j_gene: TRBJ2-7
v_gene: TRBV6-5
abundance: NA
d_gene: NA
CDR3aa: CASMGISSYEQYF
CDR3nt: TGTGCCAGCATGGGCATAAGCTCCTACGAGCAGTACTTC

j_gene: TRBJ2-7
v_gene: TRBV5-6
abundance: NA
d_gene: NA
CDR3aa: CASSPESSSYEQYF
CDR3nt: TGTGCCAGCAGCCCGGAATCTAGTTCCTACGAGCAGTACTTC

j_gene: TRBJ1-5
v_gene: TRBV7-8
abundance: once
d_gene: NA
CDR3aa: CASSEGGGNQPQHF
CDR3nt: TGTGCCAGCAGCGAGGGGGGGGGCAATCAGCCCCAGCATTTT

j_gene: TRBJ2-7
v_gene: TRBV5-1
abundance: few
d_gene: NA
CDR3aa: CASSLATGTYEQYF
CDR3nt: TGCGCCAGCAGCTTGGCAACTGGTACCTACGAGCAGTACTTC

j_gene: TRBJ1-5
v_gene: TRBV2
abundance: NA
d_gene: NA
CDR3aa: CASSPQAAGQPQHF
CDR3nt: TGTGCCAGCTCCCCCCAGGCGGCGGGGCAGCCCCAGCATTTT

j_gene: TRBJ1-1
v_gene: TRBV27
abundance: NA
d_gene: NA
CDR3aa: CASSKGQMNTEAFF
CDR3nt: TGTGCCAGCAGTAAAGGACAGATGAACACTGAAGCTTTCTTT

j_gene: TRBJ2-7
v_gene: TRBV30
abundance: NA
d_gene: NA
CDR3aa: CAWSVLGAESYEQYF
CDR3nt: TGTGCCTGGAGTGTACTGGGAGCGGAGTCCTACGAGCAGTACTTC

j_gene: TRBJ2-3
v_gene: TRBV19
abundance: NA
d_gene: TRBD2
CDR3aa: CASSTGGYTDTQYF
CDR3nt: TGTGCCAGTAGTACGGGAGGGTACACAGATACGCAGTATTTT

j_gene: TRBJ2-7
v_gene: TRBV30
abundance: NA
d_gene: NA
CDR3aa: CAWSATSREQYF
CDR3nt: TGTGCCTGGAGCGCCACTAGTCGCGAGCAGTACTTC

j_gene: TRBJ1-4
v_gene: TRBV7-9
abundance: once
d_gene: TRBD1
CDR3aa: CASRAGTGGAGSEKLFF
CDR3nt: TGTGCCAGCAGAGCCGGGACAGGGGGCGCGGGGAGTGAAAAACTGTTTTTT

j_gene: TRBJ2-1
v_gene: TRBV6-5
abundance: once
d_gene: NA
CDR3aa: CASSYIGGVGEQFF
CDR3nt: TGTGCCAGCAGTTATATCGGAGGGGTCGGGGAGCAGTTCTTC

j_gene: TRBJ2-5
v_gene: TRBV15
abundance: NA
d_gene: NA
CDR3aa: CATSGNRVRTIETQYF
CDR3nt: TGTGCCACCAGCGGTAACAGGGTCCGGACAATCGAGACCCAGTACTTC

j_gene: TRBJ2-1
v_gene: TRBV18
abundance: NA
d_gene: NA
CDR3aa: CASSQSRVADNEQFF
CDR3nt: TGTGCCAGCTCACAGTCCCGGGTAGCGGACAATGAGCAGTTCTTC